A single sample gave rise to the 5 T cell receptor beta chains below, sequenced in a study of beta chain features in type 1 diabetes. The sequenced template was cDNA made from the entire isolated RNA. Clones were read by immunoSEQ multiplex PCR, and TCRdb kept only the in-frame ones, dropping some. The data contain under 200,000 clones, 10% of them singletons. These receptors have no known antigen. Study-wide findings and caveats: Within each of all four CD4+ subsets, Type 1 diabetes patients had TCRB CDR3s that were moderately but significantly shorter.

The sample comprised central memory CD4+ T cells from blood. The receptors originated from a man aged 25-40 years with type 1 diabetes.

This clone was picked up a small number of times. V usage is TRBV29-1 and J usage is TRBJ2-1; possibly TRBD1 for D (6 bases). CDR1 SQVTM and CDR2 ANQGSEA come from the germline V gene. The CDR3 is made up of 14 amino acids. The V end lost 6 bases, the J end lost 0 bases, and 12 bases lay between the germline ends. CDR3 coding DNA: TGCAGCGTGGCACACAGGGCCTCCTACAATGAGCAGTTCTTC. Encoded protein: CSVAHRASYNEQFF.

In this sample, this clone turned up a few times. The rearrangement uses TRBV29-1 and TRBJ2-5, with D unresolved. This CDR3 has 13 amino acids. Trimming pared 6 bases from V and 0 bases from J, leaving 11 bases between. CDR1 is SQVTM, CDR2 ANQGSEA, per germline. DNA of the CDR3: TGCAGCGTCTCCGGAACAGACCAAGAGACCCAGTACTTC. Translation gives CSVSGTDQETQYF. The entire variable domain, with the rest obtained from reference TRBV29-1 and TRBJ2-5, is as follows: SAVISQKPSRDICQRGTSLTIQCQVDSQVTMMFWYRQQPGQSLTLIATANQGSEATYESGFVIDKFPISRPNLTFSTLTVSNMSPEDSSIYLCSVSGTDQETQYFGPGTRLLVL.

V is TRBV7-8 and J is TRBJ2-1; TRBD2 matches 9 bases. The CDR3 is 15 residues long. Germline CDR1 and CDR2: SGHVS and FQNEAQ. The ends lost 5 bases at V and 2 bases at J; junction bases unmatched: 4. The CDR3 reads CASSARLAAYNEQFF. The CDR3 coding sequence is TGTGCCAGCAGCGCTAGACTAGCGGCCTACAATGAGCAGTTCTTC.

This clone has a handful of counts. Other DNA sequences in this sample translate to the same CDR3. The chain links TRBV9 to TRBJ2-6, with D possibly being TRBD2 (5 bases). This CDR3 has 16 residues. The germline CDR1 and CDR2 sequences are SGDLS and YYNGEE. The V end lost 0 bases, the J end lost 1 base, and 8 bases lay between the germline ends. The DNA of the CDR3 is TGTGCCAGCAGCGTAGGAGAGGGATCTGGGGCCAACGTCCTGACTTTC. It yields the protein CASSVGEGSGANVLTF.

This clone was recorded a few times. The same CDR3 can be traced to other DNA sequences in this sample. This chain links TRBV6-5 with TRBJ1-1; D unclear. Between the trimmed V and J ends, which lost 2 bases and 1 base, there was a span of 8 bases. The CDR3 consists of 14 residues. Germline CDR1 MNHEY, CDR2 SVGAGI. The CDR3 bases are TGTGCCAGCAGTTACGGAGGTGAGAACACTGAAGCTTTCTTT. Encoded protein: CASSYGGENTEAFF.